This entry lists 3 T cell receptor beta chains sequenced from one sample in a study of control samples from healthy donors and cancer patients. Libraries were prepared by immunoSEQ multiplex PCR; TCRdb keeps only in-frame clonotypes and omits some of them. Of 150,000 to 190,000 clones in the sample, approximately 93% were seen once. Sequencing was done on a sample of blood. The source is a middle-aged man in good health.

The CDR3: CASSKRTKGTRWLNTEAFF. The CDR3 DNA is TGTGCCAGCAGCAAAAGGACGAAGGGGACGAGGTGGCTGAACACTGAAGCTTTCTTT. The genes are TRBV21-1 and TRBJ1-1. TRBV21-1 is termed a pseudogene. This CDR3 is 19 amino acids long.

This chain uses TRBV19 with TRBJ2-4; 7 positions agree with TRBD2. The CDR3 has 18 residues. CDR1 and CDR2 from the germline V gene are LNHDA and SQIVND (reference sequence). Trimming removed 10 bases from V and 0 bases from J; junction bases left unmatched: 18. CDR3 loop: CATQGGLGGRLAKNIQYF. As DNA, the CDR3 is TGTGCCACCCAGGGAGGGCTGGGCGGCAGATTAGCCAAAAACATTCAGTACTTC.

This sequence joins TRBV5-1 and TRBJ1-1, with no clear D. The germline V gene has CDR1 SGHRS and CDR2 YFSETQ. Between the trimmed V and J ends, which lost 3 bases and 1 base, there was a span of 7 bases. The CDR3 contains 13 residues. CDR3 DNA sequence: TGCGCCAGCAGCTACGGTTCGAACACTGAAGCTTTCTTT. Its protein is CASSYGSNTEAFF.